This T cell receptor (beta chain) was sequenced in a study of cytomegalovirus exposure and HLA in healthy donors. Whole-study context: Among approximately 400 genotyped donors, about 83% fell in the Caucasian-associated ancestry cluster. General observations from the study: Three of the chains that were CMV-associated were confirmed in vitro to be specific for CMV antigens. Accurate predictions that matched the HLA-A and HLA-B alleles of most subjects were reportedly made from TCR beta sequences.

A note on this clone: Its specificity is unknown.

PCR primers comprised 60 Vbeta and 13 Jbeta primers. Some clones are missing from TCRdb's copy, which holds only in-frame ones; the method was immunoSEQ multiplex PCR. Listed are approximately 77,000 clones; around 4.4% falls within the top ten. The CDR3 is 11 amino acids. CDR1 MNHNY and CDR2 SVGAGI come from the germline V gene (reference sequence). V lost 7 bases and J lost 4, with 8 bases in between. Although they were nominally healthy when sampled, donors likely had unrecorded immune exposures. Sequenced material: PBMCs. The V gene is TRBV6-6, the J gene TRBJ2-7; D might be TRBD1 (7 bases). The TCR sequence derives from a man younger than 45 in good health and CMV-seronegative. In DNA, the CDR3 is TGTGCCAGCACAGGGGGGTACGAGCAGTACTTC. It encodes CASTGGYEQYF.